This T cell receptor beta chain was identified in a study of T-cell memory formation after mild COVID-19 (dated by TCRdb to about 2021). A note on the overall study: TCR sequence clusters from the two donors were found to be largely donor specific. In two donors, T-cell clones that expanded and contracted after mild COVID-19 were tracked by sequencing TCRalpha and TCRbeta repertoires over time. Two young, previously healthy adult volunteers made up the cohort, one male and one female.

The CDR3 runs 14 residues from the cysteine to the phenylalanine. This entry keeps only the CDR3 DNA: 42 bases, framed from base 1. V lost 5 bases and J lost 7 bases, and the count of bases not matched to a germline gene is 6. The germline V gene gives CDR1 as SGHVS and CDR2 as FNYEAQ. Note on this clonotype: Its antigen remains undetermined. No qualities accompany the bases; no much larger clone lies one base away.

Broader findings and caveats from the paper: Only two mild cases were covered in the study, and larger cohorts including severe cases with pre-infection samples were considered necessary. Some responding clones were found in pre-infection memory, which suggests that pre-existing cross-reactive memory T cells took part in the SARS-CoV-2 response. Whether the second-wave clones peaking on day 37 were SARS-CoV-2 specific was not confirmed. Clones contracting from day 15 to 85 had balanced CD4/CD8 phenotypes, while a second wave expanding from day 15 to 37 was biased towards CD4+. Contracting CD4+ clones turned up mainly in the CM and EM memory subsets, whereas EMRA was where CD8+ clones were enriched.

Ficoll-Paque density gradient centrifugation was the method used to isolate PBMCs. These reads were obtained on an Illumina NovaSeq 6000. TCRalpha and TCRbeta cDNA libraries were built by 5'RACE with constant-segment primers, adding sample barcodes and unique molecular identifiers. RNA was extracted from every sample with Trizol reagent. Libraries were amplified in two PCR steps, with a second sample barcode and Illumina TruSeq adapters added in the second step. Sequencing of libraries was performed on an Illumina NovaSeq with 2 x 150 bp paired-end reads. Processing in the source paper ran as follows. With migec v1.2.7, reads were demultiplexed and then collapsed into UMI-guided consensus sequences. Using mixcr v2.1.11, UMI consensuses were aligned to TRA and TRB V and J templates and then assembled into clonotypes. Expanded or contracted clonotypes were those called significant by both edgeR and NoisET, with noise models trained on biological replicates. edgeR calls used a false discovery rate-adjusted p below 0.01 and a log2 fold-change threshold of 1. PCA with hierarchical clustering of max-normalized trajectories of the 1000 most abundant clonotypes was used as exploratory dynamics analysis. Each responding clone was given a CD4 or CD8 phenotype based on the CD4+ and CD8+ repertoires, which had been sequenced separately. TCRdb trimmed the raw reads at Q25, called clones with MiXCR and kept productive beta chains. Here each entry gathers all rows of one CDR3 protein and keeps the most common genes and DNA. The authors' filters were not applied to this entry. In this sample the table shows roughly 610,000 distinct CDR3 sequences, 17% of which occur a single time. The top ten clonotypes cover roughly 7.8% of the sample.

This chain joins TRBV7-6 to TRBJ2-1; 9 middle bases align to TRBD1. The sequenced material came from PBMCs or a T cell subset sorted from them (not recorded which). The source of this sequence is an adult woman who had mild COVID-19 (a few samples of this study predate the infection). The sample titles of this study are shuffled in the database, so cell type and time point are left out; the donor was told from shared clones. The CDR3 reads as follows: CASSRDRARNEQFF. In nucleotide form, the sequence is TGTGCCAGCAGCCGGGACAGGGCAAGGAATGAGCAGTTCTTC.